The rows below give T cell receptor beta chains drawn from one sample of a study of T cell changes during pregnancy in multiple sclerosis. Sequencing used immunoSEQ multiplex PCR; TCRdb keeps in-frame clones, though not all of them. The sample carries 95,000 to 110,000 clones, approximately 90% recorded once. Specimen: peripheral blood, collected after pregnancy. Source of these receptors: a female donor with multiple sclerosis, enrolled in a pregnancy study. Each CDR3 is given with its conserved first and last residue. The order of the fields is clone size, V gene, J gene, D gene, CDR3 DNA, CDR3 protein. D genes are given only for firm matches. The size field is filled for only some rows; it gives once, few, many or a size class.

NA,TRBV11-2,TRBJ2-6,NA,TGTGCCAGCAGCCTAAAAGGCGAACAGCTATCTGGGGCCAACGTCCTGACTTTC,CASSLKGEQLSGANVLTF
few,TRBV27,TRBJ1-5,NA,TGTGCCAGCAGACTACAGGGTTTAGGTCAGCCCCAGCATTTT,CASRLQGLGQPQHF
NA,TRBV25-1,TRBJ2-6,NA,TGTGCCAGCAGTGACGGGGGGCCCGGGGCCAACGTCCTGACTTTC,CASSDGGPGANVLTF
NA,TRBV2,TRBJ2-1,NA,TGTGCCAGCAGAGGCCTAGCCTTAGGCGATGAGCAGTTCTTC,CASRGLALGDEQFF
NA,TRBV6-5,TRBJ1-2,NA,TGTGCCAGCAGTCTTACAGGCCAACCCGGCTGGGGCTACACCTTC,CASSLTGQPGWGYTF
NA,TRBV27,TRBJ1-1,NA,TGTGCCAGCAGACTCCGCCAGGGAAAGCACCTTGGTACTGAAGCTTTCTTT,CASRLRQGKHLGTEAFF
NA,TRBV28,TRBJ2-2,TRBD2,TGTGCCAGCAGCCCCCCGGGGGGGACTTCCGGGGAGCTGTTTTTT,CASSPPGGTSGELFF
NA,TRBV7-9,TRBJ2-1,NA,TGTGCCAGCAAGCGAGATGGTGAGCAGTTCTTC,CASKRDGEQFF
NA,TRBV10-3,TRBJ2-3,TRBD2,TGTGCCATCAGTGAGACCCCGGGACTAGCGGGAGATCCTAGTGGCACAGATACGCAGTATTTT,CAISETPGLAGDPSGTDTQYF
NA,TRBV7-9,TRBJ2-7,TRBD1,TGTGCCAGCAGCTCGGGACAGAGCTCCTACGAGCAGTACTTC,CASSSGQSSYEQYF
once,TRBV2,TRBJ1-3,NA,TGTGCCAGCAGTCCAGACGGACTCTCTGGAAACACCATATATTTT,CASSPDGLSGNTIYF
NA,TRBV10-3,TRBJ2-3,TRBD2,TGTGCCACCCTCGGGATAGGCGAGAGCGGGGGGCCAGATACGCAGTATTTT,CATLGIGESGGPDTQYF
once,TRBV19,TRBJ2-1,NA,TGTGCCAGTAGTCAACTTACCGGGGTCGCCCACAATGAGCAGTTCTTC,CASSQLTGVAHNEQFF
once,TRBV27,TRBJ1-1,NA,TGTGCCAGCAGTTTAACGTCAGGGGTGACTGAAGCTTTCTTT,CASSLTSGVTEAFF
NA,TRBV5-1,TRBJ2-5,TRBD1,TGCGCCAGCAGCTGGGCCCCGGGACAGAAAGAGACCCAGTACTTC,CASSWAPGQKETQYF
once,TRBV30,TRBJ1-5,NA,TGTGCCTGGAGGGGCGGGGACAATCAGCCCCAGCATTTT,CAWRGGDNQPQHF
NA,TRBV6-5,TRBJ2-1,TRBD2,TGTGCCAGCAGTAGACAGCGGGGGGGCGATGAGCAGTTCTTC,CASSRQRGGDEQFF
NA,TRBV7-3,TRBJ2-5,NA,TGTGCCAGCAGCTTAGGGCGGGGGCTCCAAGAGACCCAGTACTTC,CASSLGRGLQETQYF
few,TRBV6-6,TRBJ2-1,TRBD2,TGTGCCAGCATTAACGGGGGCGGGAGGGCCTACAATGAGCAGTTCTTC,CASINGGGRAYNEQFF
NA,TRBV5-5,TRBJ1-5,NA,TGTGCCAGCAGCTTCACAGGCCATAGCAATCAGCCCCAGCATTTT,CASSFTGHSNQPQHF
NA,TRBV28,TRBJ1-1,TRBD1,TGTGCCAGCAGATACAGGGGGCTCACTGAAGCTTTCTTT,CASRYRGLTEAFF
once,TRBV7-9,TRBJ2-5,TRBD2,TGTGCCAGCAGCAGGCGGGGGACTAGCGATTCGGAGACCCAGTACTTC,CASSRRGTSDSETQYF
NA,TRBV7-9,TRBJ1-4,NA,TGTGCCAGCAGCGTCCCTGGAGGGCATGAAAAACTGTTTTTT,CASSVPGGHEKLFF
NA,TRBV10-3,TRBJ2-1,TRBD2,TGTGCCATCAGCCCCCGGCAGGGACTATACAATGAGCAGTTCTTC,CAISPRQGLYNEQFF
NA,TRBV6-1,TRBJ2-7,NA,TGTGCCAGCAGCCCTTTGACTACCTACGAGCAGTACTTC,CASSPLTTYEQYF